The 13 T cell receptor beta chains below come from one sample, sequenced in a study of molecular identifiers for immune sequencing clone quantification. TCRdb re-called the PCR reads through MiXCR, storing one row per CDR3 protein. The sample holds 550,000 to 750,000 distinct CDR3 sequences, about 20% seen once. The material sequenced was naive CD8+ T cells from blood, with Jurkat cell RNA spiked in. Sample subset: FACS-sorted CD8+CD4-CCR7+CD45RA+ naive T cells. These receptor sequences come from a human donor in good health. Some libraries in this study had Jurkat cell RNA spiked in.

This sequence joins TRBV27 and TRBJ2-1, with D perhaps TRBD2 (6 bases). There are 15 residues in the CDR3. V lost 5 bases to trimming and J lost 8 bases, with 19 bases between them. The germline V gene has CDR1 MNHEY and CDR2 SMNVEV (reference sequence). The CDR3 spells CASSATSLGSYEQFF. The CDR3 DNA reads TGTGCCAGCAGTGCTACTAGCCTCGGTTCTTATGAGCAGTTCTTC.

CDR3 in DNA: TGCGCCAGCAGCCTATCGACAGGGACCCCTAAGCAGTTCTTC. It translates to CASSLSTGTPKQFF. The chain uses TRBV5-1 and TRBJ2-1, with 7 bases fitting TRBD1. The germline gives CDR1 SGHRS, CDR2 YFSETQ. The CDR3 spans 14 residues. The trim removed 4 bases at V and 11 bases at J, leaving 12 bases unmatched.

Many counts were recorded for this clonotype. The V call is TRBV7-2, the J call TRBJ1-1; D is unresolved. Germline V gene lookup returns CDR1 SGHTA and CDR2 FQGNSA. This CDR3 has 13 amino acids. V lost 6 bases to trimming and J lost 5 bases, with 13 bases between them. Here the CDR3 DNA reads TGTGCCAGCAGAAGGGAGGAAGGGACTGAAGCTTTCTTT. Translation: CASRREEGTEAFF.

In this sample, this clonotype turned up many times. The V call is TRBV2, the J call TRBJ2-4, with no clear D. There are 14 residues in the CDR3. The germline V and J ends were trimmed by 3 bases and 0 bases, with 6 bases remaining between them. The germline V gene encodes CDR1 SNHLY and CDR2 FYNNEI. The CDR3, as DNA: TGTGCCAGCAGTGAGGGGTTAGCCAAAAACATTCAGTACTTC. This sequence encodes CASSEGLAKNIQYF.

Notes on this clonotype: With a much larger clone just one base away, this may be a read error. The CDR3 spells CASRSGPGSSYKQYF. Here the CDR3 DNA reads TGTGCCAGTAGGTCGGGCCCGGGAAGCTCCTACAAGCAGTACTTC. The rearrangement links TRBV19 to TRBJ2-7, with D perhaps TRBD2 (5 bases). The CDR3 consists of 15 residues. Germline CDR1 LNHDA, CDR2 SQIVND (reference sequence).

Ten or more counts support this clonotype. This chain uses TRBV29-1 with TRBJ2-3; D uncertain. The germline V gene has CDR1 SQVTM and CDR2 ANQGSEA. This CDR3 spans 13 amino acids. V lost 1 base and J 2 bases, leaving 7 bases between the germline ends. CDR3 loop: CSVEGQITDTQYF. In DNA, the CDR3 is TGCAGCGTTGAAGGGCAGATCACAGATACGCAGTATTTT.

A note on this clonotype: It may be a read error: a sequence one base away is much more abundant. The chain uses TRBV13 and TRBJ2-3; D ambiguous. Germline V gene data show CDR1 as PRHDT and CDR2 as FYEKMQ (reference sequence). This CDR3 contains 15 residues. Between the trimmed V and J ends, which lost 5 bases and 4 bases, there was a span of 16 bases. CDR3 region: CASSRAENLADTQYF. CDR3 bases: TGTGCCAGCAGCAGGGCAGAGAATTTGGCAGATACGCAGTATTTT.

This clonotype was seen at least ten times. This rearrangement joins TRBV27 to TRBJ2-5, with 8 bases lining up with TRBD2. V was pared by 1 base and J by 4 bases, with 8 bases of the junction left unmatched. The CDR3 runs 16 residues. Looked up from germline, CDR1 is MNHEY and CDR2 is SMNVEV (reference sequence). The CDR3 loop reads CASSLLGAGDGETQYF. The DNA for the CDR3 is TGTGCCAGCAGTTTATTAGGAGCGGGAGACGGAGAGACCCAGTACTTC.

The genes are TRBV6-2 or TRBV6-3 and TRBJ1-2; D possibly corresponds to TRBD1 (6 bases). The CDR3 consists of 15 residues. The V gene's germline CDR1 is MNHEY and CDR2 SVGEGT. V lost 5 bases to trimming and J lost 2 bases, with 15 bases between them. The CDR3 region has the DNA TGTGCCAGCAGTGAATACAGGGAGATCAACTATGGCTACACCTTC. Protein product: CASSEYREINYGYTF.

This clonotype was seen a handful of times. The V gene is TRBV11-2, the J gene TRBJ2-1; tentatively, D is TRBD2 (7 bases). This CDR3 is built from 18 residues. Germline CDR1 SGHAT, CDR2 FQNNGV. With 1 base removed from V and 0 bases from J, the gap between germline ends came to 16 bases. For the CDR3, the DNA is TGTGCCAGCAGCTTAGGGGGGGGCTACAGGAGCTCCTACAATGAGCAGTTCTTC. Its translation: CASSLGGGYRSSYNEQFF. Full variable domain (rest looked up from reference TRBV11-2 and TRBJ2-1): EAGVAQSPRYKIIEKRQSVAFWCNPISGHATLYWYQQILGQGPKLLIQFQNNGVVDDSQLPKDRFSAERLKGVDSTLKIQPAKLEDSAVYLCASSLGGGYRSSYNEQFFGPGTRLTVL.

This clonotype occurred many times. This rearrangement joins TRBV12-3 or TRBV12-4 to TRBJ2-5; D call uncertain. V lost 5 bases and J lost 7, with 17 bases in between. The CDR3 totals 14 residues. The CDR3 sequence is CASSPPLQERTQYF. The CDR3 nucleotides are TGTGCCAGCAGTCCCCCGCTCCAAGAGAGGACCCAGTACTTC.

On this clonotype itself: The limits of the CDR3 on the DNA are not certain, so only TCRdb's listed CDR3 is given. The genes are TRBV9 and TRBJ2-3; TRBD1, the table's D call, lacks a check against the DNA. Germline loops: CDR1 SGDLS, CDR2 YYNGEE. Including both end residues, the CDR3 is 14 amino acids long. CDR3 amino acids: CASSVGGGTDTRYF.

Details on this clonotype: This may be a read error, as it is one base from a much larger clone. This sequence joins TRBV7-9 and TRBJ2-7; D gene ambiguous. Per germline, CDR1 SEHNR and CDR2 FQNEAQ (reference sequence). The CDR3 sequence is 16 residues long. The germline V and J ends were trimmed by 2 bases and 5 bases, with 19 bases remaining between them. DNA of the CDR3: TGTGCCAGCAGCTTAATACGGCACCAGCTGGGTGACGAGCAGTACTTC. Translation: CASSLIRHQLGDEQYF.